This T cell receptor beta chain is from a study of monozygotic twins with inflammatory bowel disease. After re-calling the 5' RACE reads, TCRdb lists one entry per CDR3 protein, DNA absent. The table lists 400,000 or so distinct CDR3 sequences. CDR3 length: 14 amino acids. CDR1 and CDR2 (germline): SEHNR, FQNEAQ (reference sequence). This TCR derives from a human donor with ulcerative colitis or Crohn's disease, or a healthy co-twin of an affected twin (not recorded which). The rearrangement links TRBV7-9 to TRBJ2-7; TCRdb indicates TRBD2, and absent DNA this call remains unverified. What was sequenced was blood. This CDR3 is CASRYDTGGNEQYF.